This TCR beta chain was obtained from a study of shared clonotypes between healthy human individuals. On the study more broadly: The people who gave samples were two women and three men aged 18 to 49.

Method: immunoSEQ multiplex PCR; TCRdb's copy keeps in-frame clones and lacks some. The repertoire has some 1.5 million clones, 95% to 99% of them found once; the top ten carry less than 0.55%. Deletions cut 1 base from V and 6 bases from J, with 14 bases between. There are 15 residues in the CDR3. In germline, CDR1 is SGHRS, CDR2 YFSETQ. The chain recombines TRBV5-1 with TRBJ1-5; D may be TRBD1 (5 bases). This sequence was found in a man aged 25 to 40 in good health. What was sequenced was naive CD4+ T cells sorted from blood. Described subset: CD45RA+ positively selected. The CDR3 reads CASSLSLGAGQPQHF. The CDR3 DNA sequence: TGCGCCAGCAGCTTGTCACTCGGGGCCGGTCAGCCCCAGCATTTT.